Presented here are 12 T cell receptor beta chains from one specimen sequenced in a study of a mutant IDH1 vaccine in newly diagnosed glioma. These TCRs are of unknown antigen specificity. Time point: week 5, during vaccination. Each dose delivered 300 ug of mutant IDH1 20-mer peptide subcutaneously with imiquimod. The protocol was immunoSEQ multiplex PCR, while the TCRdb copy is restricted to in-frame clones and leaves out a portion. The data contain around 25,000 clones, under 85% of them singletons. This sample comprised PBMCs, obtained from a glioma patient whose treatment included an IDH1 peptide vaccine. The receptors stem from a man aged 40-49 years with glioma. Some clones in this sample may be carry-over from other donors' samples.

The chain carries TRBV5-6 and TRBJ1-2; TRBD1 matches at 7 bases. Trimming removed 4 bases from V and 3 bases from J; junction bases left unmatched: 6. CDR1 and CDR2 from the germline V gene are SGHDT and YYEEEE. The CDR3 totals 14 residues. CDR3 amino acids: CASSRGRGDYGYTF. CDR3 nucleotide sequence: TGTGCCAGCAGCCGGGGCAGGGGGGACTATGGCTACACCTTC.

For the CDR3, the DNA is TGTGCCAGTGGGGTTGCAACTAATGAAAAACTGTTTTTT. Residues: CASGVATNEKLFF. V gene TRBV19 combines with J gene TRBJ1-4, with D unresolved. Trimming took off 8 bases at V and 0 bases at J, with 7 bases between the two ends. Germline V CDR1 and CDR2: LNHDA, SQIVND (reference sequence). The CDR3 length is 13 residues.

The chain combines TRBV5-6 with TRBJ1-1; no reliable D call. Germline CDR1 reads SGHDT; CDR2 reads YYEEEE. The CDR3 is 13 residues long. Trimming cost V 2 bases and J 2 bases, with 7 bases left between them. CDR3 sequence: CASSFTSNTEAFF. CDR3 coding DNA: TGTGCCAGCAGCTTCACCAGTAACACTGAAGCTTTCTTT.

In DNA form, the CDR3 reads TGTGCCAGCAGCCAGGGGGGGTCCCACGGCCAGGAGACCCAGTACTTC. This translates into CASSQGGSHGQETQYF. The genes are TRBV9 and TRBJ2-5; D assignment may be TRBD1 or TRBD2 (7 bases each). Germline assignment: CDR1 SGDLS and CDR2 YYNGEE. Trimming took 4 bases from V and 5 from J, leaving 21 bases between them. The CDR3 has 16 residues.

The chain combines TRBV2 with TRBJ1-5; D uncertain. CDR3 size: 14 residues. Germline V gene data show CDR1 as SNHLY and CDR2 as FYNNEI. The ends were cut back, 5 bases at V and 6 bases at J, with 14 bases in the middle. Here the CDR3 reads CASSRSQATQPQHF. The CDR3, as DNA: TGTGCCAGCAGTAGGAGTCAGGCTACTCAGCCCCAGCATTTT.

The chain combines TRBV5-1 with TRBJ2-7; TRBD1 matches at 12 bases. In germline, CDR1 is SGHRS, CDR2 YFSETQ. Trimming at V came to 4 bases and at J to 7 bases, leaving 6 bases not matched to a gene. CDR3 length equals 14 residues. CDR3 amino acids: CASSAGQGAGEQYF. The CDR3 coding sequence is TGCGCCAGCAGCGCGGGACAGGGGGCCGGGGAGCAGTACTTC. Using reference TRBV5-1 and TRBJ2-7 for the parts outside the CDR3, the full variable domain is KAGVTQTPRYLIKTRGQQVTLSCSPISGHRSVSWYQQTPGQGLQFLFEYFSETQRNKGNFPGRFSGRQFSNSRSEMNVSTLELGDSALYLCASSAGQGAGEQYFGPGTRLTVT.

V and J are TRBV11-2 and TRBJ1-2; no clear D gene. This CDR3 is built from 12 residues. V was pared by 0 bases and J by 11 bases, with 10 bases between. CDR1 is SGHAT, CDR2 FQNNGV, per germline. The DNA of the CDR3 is TGTGCCAGCAGCTTAGAGGTCGGGTCTTACACCTTC. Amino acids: CASSLEVGSYTF. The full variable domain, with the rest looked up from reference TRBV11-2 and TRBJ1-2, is EAGVAQSPRYKIIEKRQSVAFWCNPISGHATLYWYQQILGQGPKLLIQFQNNGVVDDSQLPKDRFSAERLKGVDSTLKIQPAKLEDSAVYLCASSLEVGSYTFGSGTRLTVV.

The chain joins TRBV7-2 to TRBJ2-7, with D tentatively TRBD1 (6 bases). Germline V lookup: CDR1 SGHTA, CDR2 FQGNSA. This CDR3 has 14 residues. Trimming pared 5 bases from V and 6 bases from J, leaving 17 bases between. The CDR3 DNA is TGTGCCAGCAGCCCCCGGACAGTGCTAAGCGAGCAGTACTTC. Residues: CASSPRTVLSEQYF.

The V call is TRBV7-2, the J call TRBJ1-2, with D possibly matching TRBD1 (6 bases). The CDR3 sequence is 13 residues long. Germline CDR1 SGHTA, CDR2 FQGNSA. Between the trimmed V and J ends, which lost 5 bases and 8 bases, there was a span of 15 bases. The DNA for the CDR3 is TGTGCCAGCAGCCCTGGGGGGCTTAAGGGCTACACCTTC. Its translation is CASSPGGLKGYTF.

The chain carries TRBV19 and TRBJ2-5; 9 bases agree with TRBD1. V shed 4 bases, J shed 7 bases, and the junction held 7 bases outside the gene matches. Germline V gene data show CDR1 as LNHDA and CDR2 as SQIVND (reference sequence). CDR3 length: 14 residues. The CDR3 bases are TGTGCCAGTAGTACCCGGACAGGGGAGACGACCCAGTACTTC. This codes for CASSTRTGETTQYF.

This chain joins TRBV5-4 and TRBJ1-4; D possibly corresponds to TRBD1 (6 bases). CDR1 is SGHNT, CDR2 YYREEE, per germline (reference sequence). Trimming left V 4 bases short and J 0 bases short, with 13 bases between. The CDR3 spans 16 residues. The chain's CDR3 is CASSNTGLATNEKLFF. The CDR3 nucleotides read TGTGCCAGCAGCAACACAGGGCTTGCAACTAATGAAAAACTGTTTTTT. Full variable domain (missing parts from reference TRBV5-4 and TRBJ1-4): ETGVTQSPTHLIKTRGQQVTLRCSSQSGHNTVSWYQQALGQGPQFIFQYYREEENGRGNFPPRFSGLQFPNYSSELNVNALELDDSALYLCASSNTGLATNEKLFFGSGTQLSVL.

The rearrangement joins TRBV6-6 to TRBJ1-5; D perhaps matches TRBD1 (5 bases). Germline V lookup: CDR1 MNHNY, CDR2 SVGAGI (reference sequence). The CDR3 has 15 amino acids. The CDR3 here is CVTNSPGLSNQPQHF. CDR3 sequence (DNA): TGTGTCACGAACTCGCCGGGACTTAGCAATCAGCCCCAGCATTTT.